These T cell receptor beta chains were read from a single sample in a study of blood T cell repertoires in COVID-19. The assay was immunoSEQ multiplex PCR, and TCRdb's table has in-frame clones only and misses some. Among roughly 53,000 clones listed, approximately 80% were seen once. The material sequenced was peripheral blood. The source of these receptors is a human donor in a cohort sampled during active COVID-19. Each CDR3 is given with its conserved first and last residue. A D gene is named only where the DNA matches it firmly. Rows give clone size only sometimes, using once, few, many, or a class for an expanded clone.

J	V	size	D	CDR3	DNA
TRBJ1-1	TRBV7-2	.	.	CASSFPGGARENTEAFF	TGTGCCAGCAGTTTCCCGGGAGGGGCTCGGGAGAACACTGAAGCTTTCTTT
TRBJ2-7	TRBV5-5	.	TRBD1	CASRHISTGSHEQYF	TGTGCCAGCAGGCATATTTCGACAGGGTCGCACGAGCAGTACTTC
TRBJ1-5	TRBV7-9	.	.	CASSFGAADNQPQHF	TGTGCCAGCAGCTTTGGCGCGGCGGATAATCAGCCCCAGCATTTT
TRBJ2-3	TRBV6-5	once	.	CASSYQVTDTQYF	TGTGCCAGCAGTTACCAGGTCACAGATACGCAGTATTTT
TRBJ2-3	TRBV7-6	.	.	CASSFSPQVVDTQYF	TGTGCCAGCAGCTTTTCCCCTCAGGTCGTGGATACGCAGTATTTT
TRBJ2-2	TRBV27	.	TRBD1	CASSLNTGVNTGELFF	TGTGCCAGCAGTTTGAACACAGGGGTGAACACCGGGGAGCTGTTTTTT
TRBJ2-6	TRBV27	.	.	CASGGLSSGANVLTF	TGTGCCAGCGGAGGACTCAGCTCTGGGGCCAACGTCCTGACTTTC
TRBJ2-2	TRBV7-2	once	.	CASVTIRAGELFF	TGTGCCAGCGTCACGATTCGGGCCGGGGAGCTGTTTTTT
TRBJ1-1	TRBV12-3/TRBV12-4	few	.	CASSFKQGGEAFF	TGTGCCAGCAGTTTTAAACAGGGCGGGGAAGCTTTCTTT
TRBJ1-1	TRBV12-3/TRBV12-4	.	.	CAGRTAGVEAFF	TGTGCCGGCAGGACGGCAGGGGTTGAAGCTTTCTTT
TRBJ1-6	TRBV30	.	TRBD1	CAWSLGWTGRNSPLHF	TGTGCCTGGAGCCTGGGGTGGACAGGGCGAAATTCACCCCTCCACTTT
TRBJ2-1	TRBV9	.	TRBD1	CASSVQQGYVEQFF	TGTGCCAGCAGCGTACAACAGGGGTACGTTGAGCAGTTCTTC
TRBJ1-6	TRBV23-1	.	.	CAGGILSVTLHF	TGCGCCGGCGGGATCCTAAGTGTAACCCTCCACTTT
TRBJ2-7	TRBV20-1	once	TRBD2	CSASTSGGTYEQYF	TGCAGTGCTAGTACCAGCGGGGGGACCTACGAGCAGTACTTC
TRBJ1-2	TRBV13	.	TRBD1	CASSSFKTGVPGYTF	TGTGCCAGCAGCTCCTTCAAGACAGGGGTTCCTGGCTACACCTTC
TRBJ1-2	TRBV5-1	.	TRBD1	CASSDPLTTGIYGYTF	TGCGCCAGCAGCGACCCTCTCACGACAGGGATCTATGGCTACACCTTC
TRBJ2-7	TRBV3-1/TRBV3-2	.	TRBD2	CASSQRGEGRYEQYF	TGTGCCAGCAGCCAACGGGGGGAGGGCCGCTACGAGCAGTACTTC
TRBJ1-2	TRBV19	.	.	CASSPRGEGYTF	TGTGCCAGTAGCCCACGGGGTGAGGGCTACACCTTC
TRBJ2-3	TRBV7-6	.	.	CASSSALRGSPGDTQYF	TGTGCCAGCAGCTCCGCCCTCCGGGGTTCTCCTGGGGATACGCAGTATTTT
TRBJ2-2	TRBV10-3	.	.	CAIGHSSGTGELFF	TGTGCCATCGGACACTCAAGCGGGACCGGGGAGCTGTTTTTT
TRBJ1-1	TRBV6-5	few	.	CASSHGQSMNTEAFF	TGTGCCAGCAGCCATGGACAGTCTATGAACACTGAAGCTTTCTTT
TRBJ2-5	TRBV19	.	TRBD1	CASSITGGVGETQYF	TGTGCCAGTAGTATAACAGGGGGCGTTGGGGAGACCCAGTACTTC
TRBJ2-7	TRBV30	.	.	CAWSVRGPYEQYF	TGTGCCTGGAGTGTAAGGGGTCCCTACGAGCAGTACTTC
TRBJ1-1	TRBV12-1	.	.	CASSFFVTEAFF	TGTGCCAGCAGCTTCTTTGTCACTGAAGCTTTCTTT
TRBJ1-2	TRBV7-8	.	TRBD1	CASSLGGRQGGTYGYTF	TGTGCCAGCAGCTTAGGCGGGAGACAGGGGGGGACGTATGGCTACACCTTC
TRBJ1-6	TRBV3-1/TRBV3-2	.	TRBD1	CASSPGQGHNSPLHF	TGTGCCAGCAGCCCCGGACAGGGACATAATTCACCCCTCCACTTT
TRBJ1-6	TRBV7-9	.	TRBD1	CASSKGGTVDSPLHF	TGTGCCAGCAGCAAAGGGGGGACAGTCGATTCACCCCTCCACTTT
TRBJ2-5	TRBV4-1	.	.	CASSLGLKETQYF	TGCGCCAGCAGCCTTGGACTGAAAGAGACCCAGTACTTC
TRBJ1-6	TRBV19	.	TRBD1	CASSIRGLPYNSPLHF	TGTGCCAGTAGTATAAGGGGGCTACCCTATAATTCACCCCTCCACTTT
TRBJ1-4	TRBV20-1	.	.	CSASGPRDEKLFF	TGCAGTGCTAGTGGCCCTCGGGATGAAAAACTGTTTTTT
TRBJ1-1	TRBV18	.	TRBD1	CASSPRQGEGFTEAFF	TGTGCCAGCTCACCACGTCAGGGGGAAGGTTTCACTGAAGCTTTCTTT
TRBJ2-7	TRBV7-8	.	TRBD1	CASSPPGGSYEQYF	TGTGCCAGCAGCCCACCAGGGGGCTCCTACGAGCAGTACTTC
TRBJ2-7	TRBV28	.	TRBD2	CASSFDLAGEPYEQYF	TGTGCCAGCAGTTTCGACCTAGCGGGGGAACCTTACGAGCAGTACTTC
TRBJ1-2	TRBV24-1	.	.	CATSESGKGYGYTF	TGTGCCACCAGTGAATCAGGGAAGGGTTATGGCTACACCTTC
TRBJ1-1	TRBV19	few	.	CASSIAPRNTEAFF	TGTGCCAGTAGTATAGCACCGAGGAACACTGAAGCTTTCTTT